Included here is one TCR beta chain sequence, with context. Per germline, CDR1 MGHRA and CDR2 YSYEKL. Trimming at V came to 1 base and at J to 2 bases, leaving 18 bases not matched to a gene. The CDR3 extends over 22 amino acids. The assay was immunoSEQ multiplex PCR, and TCRdb's table has in-frame clones only and misses some. The sample has approximately 230,000 clones, approximately 90% seen once. The data originate from a study of blood T cell repertoires in COVID-19. Donors in Cohort 3 counted as recovered after two negative PCRs, clearance, or symptom resolution. What was sequenced was PBMCs or T cells enriched from blood (not recorded which). J is TRBJ2-7 and V is TRBV4-1, with 15 bases that match TRBD2. The clonotype comes from a woman aged 30 to 39 who had recovered from COVID-19. Here the CDR3 DNA reads TGCGCCAGCAGCCAAGTCAAGGTGGTGAAGGGACTAGCGGGAGGTCCCCCCTACGAGCAGTACTTC. Encoded protein: CASSQVKVVKGLAGGPPYEQYF.